These 22 T cell receptor beta chains were sequenced from one sample in a study of cytomegalovirus exposure and HLA in healthy donors. PCR used 60 Vbeta primers and 13 Jbeta primers. Measured with immunoSEQ multiplex PCR; TCRdb has only the in-frame clones, and not every one. The sample shows 110,000 to 150,000 clones, 80% of them seen only once. The sample taken for sequencing was PBMCs. The source of these receptors is a man in his forties or fifties in good health and CMV-seronegative.

Note on this clone: It is unclear where the CDR3 begins or ends on the DNA, so no DNA is shown, and the CDR3 is as TCRdb lists it. V usage is TRBV21-1 and J usage is TRBJ2-5; no check of the table's D call, TRBD1, against the DNA was made. TRBV21-1 is a pseudogene segment. The CDR3 region is 18 residues in length, termini included. The CDR3 sequence is CASSKSWAVGSYQETQYF.

The rearrangement joins TRBV6-5 to TRBJ2-7, with no clear D. Looked up from germline, CDR1 is MNHEY and CDR2 is SVGAGI. Trimming removed 6 bases at V and 3 bases at J, with 6 bases between. This CDR3 spans 11 amino acids. This CDR3 reads CASRYRYEQYF. The CDR3 bases are TGTGCCAGCAGATACCGCTACGAGCAGTACTTC.

This chain links TRBV19 with TRBJ2-7, with 7 bases fitting TRBD1. V gave up 10 bases and J gave up 2 bases; unmatched junction bases: 8. Germline V gene data show CDR1 as LNHDA and CDR2 as SQIVND (reference sequence). The CDR3 runs to 13 residues. The chain's CDR3 is CATTAGGAYEQYF. The CDR3 bases are TGTGCCACCACCGCAGGGGGAGCCTACGAGCAGTACTTC.

V gene TRBV7-8 combines with J gene TRBJ2-3; TRBD1 might be the D (6 bases). The ends were cut back, 3 bases at V and 0 bases at J, with 10 bases in the middle. CDR3 length equals 15 residues. Germline CDR1 is SGHVS and CDR2 is FQNEAQ. This chain's CDR3 is CASSFGQSSTDTQYF. CDR3 in DNA: TGTGCCAGCAGCTTCGGACAGTCTAGCACAGATACGCAGTATTTT.

This chain uses TRBV12-5 with TRBJ2-1; 10 positions agree with TRBD2. The V segment lost 5 bases and the J segment 7 bases; nucleotides outside the gene matches: 11. CDR1 and CDR2 from the germline V gene are LGHNT and FRNRAP. The CDR3 contains 16 residues. As DNA, the CDR3 is TGTGCTAGTGGTACGCTGCTAGCGGGGGTAAGGAATGAGCAGTTCTTC. This translates into CASGTLLAGVRNEQFF.

The chain couples TRBV6-5 to TRBJ1-5, with TRBD1 matching over 8 bases. Germline assignment: CDR1 MNHEY and CDR2 SVGAGI. V lost 6 bases and J lost 5; bases outside the gene matches: 6. This CDR3 has 14 amino acids. The CDR3 spells CASSRPGGHQPQHF. The DNA of the CDR3 is TGTGCCAGCAGCAGACCAGGGGGCCATCAGCCCCAGCATTTT.

The genes are TRBV29-1 and TRBJ1-1; D possibly corresponds to TRBD1 (5 bases). The CDR3 totals 11 residues. Trimming cost V 7 bases and J 7 bases, with 13 bases left between them. Germline CDR1 and CDR2: SQVTM and ANQGSEA. In DNA, the CDR3 is TGCAGCGCCGGGGGGGGTAGTGAAGCTTTCTTT. Translated: CSAGGGSEAFF.

The chain couples TRBV6-1 to TRBJ2-5, with 10 bases lining up with TRBD1. The CDR3 extends over 14 amino acids. Germline V CDR1 and CDR2: MNHNS, SASEGT. V was clipped by 6 bases and J by 4 bases; unmatched bases: 5. Here the CDR3 reads CASRLTGGRETQYF. In nucleotides, the CDR3 is TGTGCCAGCAGGTTGACAGGGGGCCGAGAGACCCAGTACTTC.

The CDR3 spells CASSQLGQTDTDTQYF. DNA of the CDR3: TGCGCCAGCAGCCAATTGGGACAGACAGACACAGATACGCAGTATTTT. The gene calls are TRBV4-3 and TRBJ2-3; 7 bases are a match to TRBD1. With V trimmed by 2 bases and J by 2 bases, 7 bases remained unmatched. This CDR3 region has 16 residues. Germline loops: CDR1 LGHNA, CDR2 YSLEER.

Only one count was recorded for this clone. J is TRBJ1-1 and V is TRBV19; 11 bases align to TRBD1. Looked up from germline, CDR1 is LNHDA and CDR2 is SQIVND (reference sequence). The V segment lost 6 bases and the J segment 9 bases; nucleotides outside the gene matches: 3. The CDR3 is 12 amino acids. The chain's CDR3 is CASRRTGGKAFF. CDR3 bases: TGTGCCAGTAGGAGGACAGGGGGCAAAGCTTTCTTT.

The chain has TRBV28 and TRBJ2-1, with TRBD2 identical over 10 bases. V lost 3 bases, J lost 9 bases, and 5 bases stayed unmatched. CDR3 length: 14 residues. Germline CDR1 reads MDHEN; CDR2 reads SYDVKM. The CDR3 region has the DNA TGTGCCAGCAGTTTGGCTAGCGGGGGAAGTGAGCAGTTCTTC. Amino acid sequence: CASSLASGGSEQFF.

The rearrangement uses TRBV5-4 and TRBJ1-3; D is ambiguous. The CDR3 sequence is 16 residues long. V lost 1 base to trimming and J lost 4 bases, with 15 bases between them. Germline values: CDR1 SGHNT, CDR2 YYREEE (reference sequence). The CDR3 loop reads CASSLYGGEGGNTIYF. The CDR3 coding sequence is TGTGCCAGCAGCTTGTATGGAGGAGAAGGCGGAAACACCATATATTTT.

V gene TRBV7-3 combines with J gene TRBJ2-5; maybe TRBD2 (6 bases). Germline V gene lookup returns CDR1 SGHTA and CDR2 FQGTGA. Trimming removed 1 base from V and 2 bases from J, with 14 bases in between. There are 16 residues in the CDR3. CDR3 nucleotide sequence: TGTGCCAGCAGCTTAATGGCTAGCGCCCCACAAGAGACCCAGTACTTC. Amino acids: CASSLMASAPQETQYF.

The rearrangement uses TRBV2 and TRBJ2-7; 8 bases are shared with TRBD1. Germline V lookup: CDR1 SNHLY, CDR2 FYNNEI. The CDR3 totals 14 residues. V lost 6 bases to trimming and J lost 0 bases; unmatched junction nucleotides: 4. The CDR3 DNA follows: TGTGCCAGCAGCCGGGGACAGGTCTCCTACGAGCAGTACTTC. It translates to CASSRGQVSYEQYF. The variable domain in full, completed from reference TRBV2 and TRBJ2-7, reads EPEVTQTPSHQVTQMGQEVILRCVPISNHLYFYWYRQILGQKVEFLVSFYNNEISEKSEIFDDQFSVERPDGSNFTLKIRSTKLEDSAMYFCASSRGQVSYEQYFGPGTRLTVT.

V is TRBV14 and J is TRBJ2-1; 11 bases align to TRBD2. Germline V gives CDR1 SGHDN, CDR2 FVKESK. V trimming: 4 bases; J trimming: 6 bases; junction bases outside the gene matches: 5. The CDR3 length is 15 residues. The DNA for the CDR3 is TGTGCCAGCAGCCTCGGGACTAGCGGCATCAATGAGCAGTTCTTC. Translated: CASSLGTSGINEQFF.

In this sample, this clone turned up a few times. The chain combines TRBV6-1 with TRBJ2-1, with 8 bases that match TRBD2. CDR1 and CDR2 (germline): MNHNS, SASEGT. This CDR3 spans 13 amino acids. As DNA, the CDR3 is TGTACCGGGGGGGCCGCCTCCTACAATGAGCAGTTCTTC. This codes for CTGGAASYNEQFF.

The gene calls are TRBV6-4 and TRBJ2-3, with TRBD2 identical over 12 bases. V dropped 3 bases and J dropped 1; count of bases not matched to a gene: 8. The CDR3 has 18 amino acids. Germline values: CDR1 MRHNA, CDR2 SNTAGT. The CDR3 is CASSEGTTSGGRTDTQYF. The CDR3 DNA sequence: TGTGCCAGCAGTGAGGGGACGACTAGCGGGGGCCGCACAGATACGCAGTATTTT.

V and J are TRBV4-1 and TRBJ1-5, with TRBD1 as a possible D gene (5 bases). Germline CDR1 and CDR2: MGHRA and YSYEKL. V was pared by 3 bases and J by 8 bases, with 23 bases between. The CDR3 loop spans 17 amino acids. The CDR3 DNA reads TGCGCCAGCAGCCAGGATGGGACTCCCACCGGGAGGGAGCCCCAGCATTTT. This codes for CASSQDGTPTGREPQHF.

The chain has TRBV4-1 and TRBJ2-7, with D perhaps matching TRBD2 (6 bases). Germline V lookup: CDR1 MGHRA, CDR2 YSYEKL. With 1 base removed from V and 2 bases from J, the gap between germline ends came to 12 bases. CDR3 size: 15 residues. The DNA for the CDR3 is TGCGCCAGCAGCCAAGGGGATAGCGGAACCTACGAGCAGTACTTC. The encoded protein is CASSQGDSGTYEQYF.

This clone has more than one count but fewer than ten. This sequence joins TRBV2 and TRBJ1-4; TRBD1 matches 9 bases. This CDR3 region has 14 residues. Trimming cost V 7 bases and J 5 bases; bases outside gene matches: 5. Germline V gives CDR1 SNHLY, CDR2 FYNNEI. The CDR3 region is CASNGQGRNEKLFF. The CDR3 bases are TGTGCCAGCAATGGACAGGGGCGGAATGAAAAACTGTTTTTT. Variable domain in full (rest from reference TRBV2 and TRBJ1-4): EPEVTQTPSHQVTQMGQEVILRCVPISNHLYFYWYRQILGQKVEFLVSFYNNEISEKSEIFDDQFSVERPDGSNFTLKIRSTKLEDSAMYFCASNGQGRNEKLFFGSGTQLSVL.

The chain uses TRBV6-5 and TRBJ2-2; D perhaps matches TRBD1 (5 bases). V was cut by 1 base and J by 1 base, with 10 bases left in between. This CDR3 region has 16 residues. Germline CDR1 MNHEY, CDR2 SVGAGI. The CDR3 is CASSYLLRENTGELFF. In nucleotides, the CDR3 is TGTGCCAGCAGTTACTTACTCAGGGAGAACACCGGGGAGCTGTTTTTT.

The chain recombines TRBV11-2 with TRBJ2-7; D uncertain. Trimming stripped 5 bases from V and 7 bases from J, with 18 bases between. The V gene's germline CDR1 is SGHAT and CDR2 FQNNGV. CDR3 length: 14 amino acids. CDR3 residues: CASSLQSGVLEQYF. CDR3 bases: TGTGCCAGCAGCCTACAAAGTGGAGTGTTAGAGCAGTACTTC.